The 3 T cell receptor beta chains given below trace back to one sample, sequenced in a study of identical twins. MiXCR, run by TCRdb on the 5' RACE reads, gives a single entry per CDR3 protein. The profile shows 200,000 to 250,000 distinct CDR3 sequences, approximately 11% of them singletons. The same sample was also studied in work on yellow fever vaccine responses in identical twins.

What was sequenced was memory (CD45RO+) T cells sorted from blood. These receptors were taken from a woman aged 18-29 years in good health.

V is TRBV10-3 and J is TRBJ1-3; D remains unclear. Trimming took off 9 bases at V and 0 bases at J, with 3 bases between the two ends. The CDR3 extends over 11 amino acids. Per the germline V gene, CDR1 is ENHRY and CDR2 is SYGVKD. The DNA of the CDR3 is TGTGCCATGGACTCTGGAAACACCATATATTTT. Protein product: CAMDSGNTIYF.

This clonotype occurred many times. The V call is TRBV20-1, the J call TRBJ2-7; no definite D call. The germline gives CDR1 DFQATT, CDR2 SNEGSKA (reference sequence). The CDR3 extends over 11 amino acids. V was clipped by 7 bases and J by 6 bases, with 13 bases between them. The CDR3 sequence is CSGVIETEQYF. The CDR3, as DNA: TGCAGTGGGGTCATCGAGACCGAGCAGTACTTC.

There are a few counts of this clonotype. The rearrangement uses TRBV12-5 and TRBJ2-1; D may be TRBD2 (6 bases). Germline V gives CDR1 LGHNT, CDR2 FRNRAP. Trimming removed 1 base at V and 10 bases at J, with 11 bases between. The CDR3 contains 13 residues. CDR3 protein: CASGLGGAGEQFF. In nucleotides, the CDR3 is TGTGCTAGTGGTTTGGGCGGGGCGGGGGAGCAGTTCTTC.